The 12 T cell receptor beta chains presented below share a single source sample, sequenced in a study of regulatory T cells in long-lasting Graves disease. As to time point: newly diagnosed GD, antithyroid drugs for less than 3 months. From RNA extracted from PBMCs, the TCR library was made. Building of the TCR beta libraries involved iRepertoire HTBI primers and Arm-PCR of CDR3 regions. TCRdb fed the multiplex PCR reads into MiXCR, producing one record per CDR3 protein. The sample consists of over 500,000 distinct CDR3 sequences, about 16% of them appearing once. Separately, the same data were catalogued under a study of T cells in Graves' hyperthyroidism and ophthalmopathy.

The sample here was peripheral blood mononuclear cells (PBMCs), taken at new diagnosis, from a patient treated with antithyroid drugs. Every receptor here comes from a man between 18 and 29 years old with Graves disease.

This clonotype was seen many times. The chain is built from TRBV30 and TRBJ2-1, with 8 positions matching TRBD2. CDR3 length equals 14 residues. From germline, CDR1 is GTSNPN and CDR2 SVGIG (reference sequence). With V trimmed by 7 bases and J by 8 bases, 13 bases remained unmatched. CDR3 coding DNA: TGTGCCTCCTCAACTAGCGGAGGTGGGGATGAGCAGTTCTTC. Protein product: CASSTSGGGDEQFF.

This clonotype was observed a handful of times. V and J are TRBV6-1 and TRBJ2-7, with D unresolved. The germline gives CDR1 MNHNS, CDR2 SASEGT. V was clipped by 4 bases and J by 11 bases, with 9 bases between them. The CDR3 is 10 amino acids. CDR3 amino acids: CASSGWLEYF. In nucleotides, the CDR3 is TGTGCCAGCAGTGGTTGGTTGGAGTACTTC.

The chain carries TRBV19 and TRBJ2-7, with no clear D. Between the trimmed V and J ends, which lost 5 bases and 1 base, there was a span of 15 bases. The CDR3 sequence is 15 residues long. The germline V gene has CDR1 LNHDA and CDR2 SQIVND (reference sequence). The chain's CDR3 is CASSSRHATSYEQYF. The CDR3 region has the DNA TGTGCCAGTAGTTCCCGACACGCGACGTCCTACGAGCAGTACTTC.

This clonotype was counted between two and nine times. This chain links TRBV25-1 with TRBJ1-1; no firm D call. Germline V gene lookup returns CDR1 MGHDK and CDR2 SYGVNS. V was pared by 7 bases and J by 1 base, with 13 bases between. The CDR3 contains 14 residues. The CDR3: CASIRPGPNTEAFF. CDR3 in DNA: TGTGCCAGCATCCGACCCGGCCCGAACACTGAAGCTTTCTTT.

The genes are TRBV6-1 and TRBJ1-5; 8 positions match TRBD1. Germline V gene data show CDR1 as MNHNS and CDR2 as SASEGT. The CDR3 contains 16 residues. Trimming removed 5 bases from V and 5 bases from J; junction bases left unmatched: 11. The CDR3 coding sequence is TGTGCCAGCAGTAAAAGCGCAGGGGGCCGGCATCAGCCCCAGCATTTT. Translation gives CASSKSAGGRHQPQHF.

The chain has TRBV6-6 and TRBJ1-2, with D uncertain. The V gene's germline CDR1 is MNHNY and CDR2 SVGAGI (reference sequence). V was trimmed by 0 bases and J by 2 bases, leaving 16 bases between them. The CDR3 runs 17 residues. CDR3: CASSYSSLRAVNYGYTF. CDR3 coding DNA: TGTGCCAGCAGTTACTCGAGCCTAAGGGCAGTGAACTATGGCTACACCTTC.

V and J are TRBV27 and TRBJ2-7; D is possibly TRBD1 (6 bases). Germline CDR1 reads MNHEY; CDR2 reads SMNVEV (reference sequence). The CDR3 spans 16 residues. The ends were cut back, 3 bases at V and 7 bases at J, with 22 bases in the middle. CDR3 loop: CASSFLTGTTSWEQYF. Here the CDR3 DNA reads TGTGCCAGCAGTTTCTTAACCGGGACAACCTCCTGGGAGCAGTACTTC.

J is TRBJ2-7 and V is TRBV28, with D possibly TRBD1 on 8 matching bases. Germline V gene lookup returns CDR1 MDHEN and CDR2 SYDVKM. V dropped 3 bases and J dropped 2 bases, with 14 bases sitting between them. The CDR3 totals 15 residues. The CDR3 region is CASSLDREGTYEQYF. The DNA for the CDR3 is TGTGCCAGCAGTTTGGACAGGGAGGGTACCTACGAGCAGTACTTC. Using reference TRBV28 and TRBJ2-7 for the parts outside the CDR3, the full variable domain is DVKVTQSSRYLVKRTGEKVFLECVQDMDHENMFWYRQDPGLGLRLIYFSYDVKMKEKGDIPEGYSVSREKKERFSLILESASTNQTSMYLCASSLDREGTYEQYFGPGTRLTVT.

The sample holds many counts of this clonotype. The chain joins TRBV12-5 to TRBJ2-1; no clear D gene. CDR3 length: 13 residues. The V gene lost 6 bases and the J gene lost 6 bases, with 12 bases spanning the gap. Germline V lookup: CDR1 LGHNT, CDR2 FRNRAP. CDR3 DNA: TGTGCTAGTGGCCCGACTGGGATCAATGAGCAGTTCTTC. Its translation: CASGPTGINEQFF.

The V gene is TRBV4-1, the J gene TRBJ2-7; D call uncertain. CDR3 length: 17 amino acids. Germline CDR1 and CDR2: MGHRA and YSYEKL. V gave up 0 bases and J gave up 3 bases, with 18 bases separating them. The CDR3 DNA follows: TGCGCCAGCAGCCAAGATAGGTCGGGCGGCGGTCTCTACGAGCAGTACTTC. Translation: CASSQDRSGGGLYEQYF.

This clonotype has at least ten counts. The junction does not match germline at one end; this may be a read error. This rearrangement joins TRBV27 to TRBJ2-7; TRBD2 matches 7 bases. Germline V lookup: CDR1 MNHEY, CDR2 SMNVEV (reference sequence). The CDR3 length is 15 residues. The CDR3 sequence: CASSLSRGSINEQYF. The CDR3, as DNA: TGTGCCAGCAGTCTATCGCGCGGGAGTATCAACGAGCAGTACTTC.

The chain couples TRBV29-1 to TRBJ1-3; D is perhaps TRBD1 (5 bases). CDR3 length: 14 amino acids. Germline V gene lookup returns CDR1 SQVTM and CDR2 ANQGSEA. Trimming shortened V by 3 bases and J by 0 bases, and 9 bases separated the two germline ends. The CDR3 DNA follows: TGCAGCGTTGAGGGGGAAGGCTCTGGAAACACCATATATTTT. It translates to CSVEGEGSGNTIYF.